What follows are 5 T cell receptor beta chains derived from one specimen sequenced in a study of T cells after yellow fever vaccination. A single record per CDR3 protein comes from TCRdb applying MiXCR to the 5' RACE reads. The top ten clones hold roughly 3.1% of a sample with hundreds of thousands of distinct CDR3 sequences, roughly an eighth of them seen once. This material consisted of CD4+ T cells sorted from PBMCs, taken 15 days after the yellow fever booster vaccination. These receptors originate from a young man who received the YFV17D yellow fever vaccine.

The chain combines TRBV5-1 with TRBJ2-1; D may be TRBD1 (5 bases). Trimming pared 4 bases from V and 0 bases from J, leaving 11 bases between. Germline CDR1 SGHRS, CDR2 YFSETQ. CDR3 length: 15 residues. CDR3 bases: TGCGCCAGCAGCGAACAGGCGAGCTCCTACAATGAGCAGTTCTTC. Translated, it gives CASSEQASSYNEQFF.

The chain recombines TRBV25-1 with TRBJ2-5; D may be TRBD2 (6 bases). Germline V lookup: CDR1 MGHDK, CDR2 SYGVNS. V was pared by 4 bases and J by 3 bases, with 9 bases between. This CDR3 is 13 amino acids long. The CDR3 region has the DNA TGTGCCAGCAGTGTGGCGGGGAAAGAGACCCAGTACTTC. Encoded protein: CASSVAGKETQYF.

This chain uses TRBV6-5 with TRBJ2-1; 9 positions match TRBD2. The CDR3 sequence is 15 residues long. V was clipped by 5 bases and J by 4 bases; unmatched bases: 6. Germline V lookup: CDR1 MNHEY, CDR2 SVGAGI. The CDR3 reads CASSTVAGVYNEQFF. The CDR3 DNA reads as TGTGCCAGCAGTACCGTAGCGGGGGTATACAATGAGCAGTTCTTC.

This clonotype was found many times. The V and J genes are TRBV7-2 and TRBJ1-2; 9 nucleotides agree with TRBD1. The CDR3 extends over 14 amino acids. Trimming at V came to 4 bases and at J to 8 bases, leaving 8 bases not matched to a gene. Looked up from germline, CDR1 is SGHTA and CDR2 is FQGNSA. In nucleotides, the CDR3 is TGTGCCAGCAGCTATATGGGACAGGGTTTCGGCTACACCTTC. As protein: CASSYMGQGFGYTF. The full variable domain, its missing parts supplied by reference TRBV7-2 and TRBJ1-2, is GAGVSQSPSNKVTEKGKDVELRCDPISGHTALYWYRQSLGQGLEFLIYFQGNSAPDKSGLPSDRFSAERTGGSVSTLTIQRTQQEDSAVYLCASSYMGQGFGYTFGSGTRLTVV.

The chain combines TRBV5-4 with TRBJ2-3, with D perhaps TRBD2 (5 bases). CDR1 and CDR2 from the germline V gene are SGHNT and YYREEE (reference sequence). Trimming took 6 bases from V and 2 from J, leaving 25 bases between them. The CDR3 loop spans 18 amino acids. The CDR3 DNA is TGTGCCAGCATCCCCGGCCAGGCTAGCCCTTTTACCACAGATACGCAGTATTTT. Translation: CASIPGQASPFTTDTQYF.